This T cell receptor beta chain was retrieved from a study of T cell responses to AZD1222 COVID-19 vaccine. Data came from immunoSEQ multiplex PCR; TCRdb stores just in-frame clones and leaves some out. This sample has 110,000 to 150,000 clones, with about 93% found just once. This clonotype was obtained from an adult in good health. Sequences were derived from peripheral blood, sampled on day 0 of AZD1222 vaccination.

The CDR3 loop is CASSPPQREGNEQFF. DNA for the CDR3: TGCGCCAGCAGCCCACCACAAAGGGAGGGCAATGAGCAGTTCTTC. The chain uses TRBV4-1 and TRBJ2-1; TRBD2 aligns across 7 bases. Germline V gene lookup returns CDR1 MGHRA and CDR2 YSYEKL. With 4 bases clipped from V and 6 bases from J, the junction kept 9 bases outside the gene matches. The CDR3 spans 15 residues.